Below are 10 T cell receptor beta chains sequenced from a single sample in a study of shared clonotypes between healthy human individuals. Using immunoSEQ multiplex PCR, the repertoire was profiled, and TCRdb retains in-frame clones only, with some absent. The sample records about 680,000 clones, roughly 94% being singletons. CD45RO negativity and positive selection for CCR7 defined naive CD8 cells, a population that excluded terminally differentiated effector memory CD45RA+ cells. The sample was naive CD8+ T cells sorted from blood. The receptor source for this set is a man aged 25-45 years in good health.

This rearrangement joins TRBV29-1 to TRBJ2-3, with TRBD1 identical over 7 bases. CDR1 is SQVTM and CDR2 is ANQGSEA in the germline V gene. The CDR3 has 13 residues. V trimming: 7 bases; J trimming: 4 bases; junction bases outside the gene matches: 8. CDR3 nucleotides: TGCAGCGCCGAATCAGGGGGTCCAGATACGCAGTATTTT. Amino acid sequence: CSAESGGPDTQYF.

Points on this clone: Additional DNA sequences in this sample encode the identical CDR3. This rearrangement joins TRBV11-2 to TRBJ2-2; D gene uncertain. CDR3 length: 14 residues. CDR1 and CDR2 (germline): SGHAT, FQNNGV. Trimming pared 1 base from V and 5 bases from J, leaving 8 bases between. The chain's CDR3 is CASSLGGGTGELFF. DNA of the CDR3: TGTGCCAGCAGCTTAGGGGGTGGGACCGGGGAGCTGTTTTTT.

This chain joins TRBV5-4 and TRBJ2-1, with 8 positions matching TRBD2. V was clipped by 0 bases and J by 0 bases; unmatched bases: 2. The CDR3 covers 16 residues. Germline V gene lookup returns CDR1 SGHNT and CDR2 YYREEE (reference sequence). In nucleotides, the CDR3 is TGTGCCAGCAGCTTGGGACTAGCGAGCTCCTACAATGAGCAGTTCTTC. As protein: CASSLGLASSYNEQFF. The full variable domain, in which reference TRBV5-4 and TRBJ2-1 provide the parts outside the CDR3, is ETGVTQSPTHLIKTRGQQVTLRCSSQSGHNTVSWYQQALGQGPQFIFQYYREEENGRGNFPPRFSGLQFPNYSSELNVNALELDDSALYLCASSLGLASSYNEQFFGPGTRLTVL.

Only a few counts were recorded for this clone. Other DNA sequences in the same sample also yield this CDR3. V and J are TRBV27 and TRBJ1-3; unclear D gene. This CDR3 has 14 residues. V lost 0 bases, J lost 0 bases, and 3 bases lay in between. Germline values: CDR1 MNHEY, CDR2 SMNVEV (reference sequence). The chain's CDR3 is CASSLSGSGNTIYF. CDR3 nucleotide sequence: TGTGCCAGCAGTTTATCGGGCTCTGGAAACACCATATATTTT.

With regard to this clone: The same CDR3 is also encoded by other DNA sequences in this sample. This sequence joins TRBV27 and TRBJ1-1; 8 bases fit TRBD1. This CDR3 is 14 amino acids long. Per germline, CDR1 MNHEY and CDR2 SMNVEV (reference sequence). After removal of 5 bases from V and 0 bases from J, the junction contained 2 bases not matched to a gene. CDR3 DNA: TGTGCCAGCAGTAGCAGGGGGCTGAACACTGAAGCTTTCTTT. As protein: CASSSRGLNTEAFF.

In its sample, this clone was seen once. The chain carries TRBV5-1 and TRBJ2-3; D not resolved. Germline V lookup: CDR1 SGHRS, CDR2 YFSETQ. The CDR3 consists of 14 residues. V gave up 2 bases and J gave up 5 bases, with 12 bases separating them. For the CDR3, the DNA is TGCGCCAGCAGCTTTCTGGTGCTTGGAGATACGCAGTATTTT. Translating gives CASSFLVLGDTQYF.

This chain uses TRBV13 with TRBJ1-4; tentatively, D is TRBD1 (5 bases). Germline V gives CDR1 PRHDT, CDR2 FYEKMQ (reference sequence). This CDR3 is built from 18 residues. Trimming shortened V by 0 bases and J by 0 bases, and 14 bases separated the two germline ends. The CDR3 region is CASSLGLQGLTTNEKLFF. Written as DNA, the CDR3 is TGTGCCAGCAGCTTAGGCCTGCAGGGATTGACAACTAATGAAAAACTGTTTTTT.

V gene TRBV30 combines with J gene TRBJ1-1; D is unclear. This CDR3 is built from 13 residues. Germline values: CDR1 GTSNPN, CDR2 SVGIG (reference sequence). V was trimmed by 0 bases and J by 1 base, leaving 6 bases between them. CDR3 in DNA: TGTGCCTGGAGTGTTTTTGGGAACACTGAAGCTTTCTTT. This sequence encodes CAWSVFGNTEAFF.

The chain recombines TRBV14 with TRBJ2-1; 10 bases line up with TRBD2. V shed 0 bases, J shed 8 bases, and the junction held 7 bases outside the gene matches. There are 16 residues in the CDR3. CDR1 SGHDN and CDR2 FVKESK come from the germline V gene. The CDR3: CASSQDSGRFAYEQFF. In DNA form, the CDR3 reads TGTGCCAGCAGCCAAGATAGCGGGAGGTTTGCGTATGAGCAGTTCTTC.

The count of this clone is one. Other DNA sequences within the sample encode an identical CDR3. This chain connects TRBV9 to TRBJ2-7; 7 nucleotides agree with TRBD2. The V gene's germline CDR1 is SGDLS and CDR2 YYNGEE. V lost 0 bases and J lost 6; bases outside the gene matches: 0. The CDR3 extends over 12 amino acids. Here the CDR3 reads CASSVGGGEQYF. DNA of the CDR3: TGTGCCAGCAGCGTAGGCGGGGGCGAGCAGTACTTC.